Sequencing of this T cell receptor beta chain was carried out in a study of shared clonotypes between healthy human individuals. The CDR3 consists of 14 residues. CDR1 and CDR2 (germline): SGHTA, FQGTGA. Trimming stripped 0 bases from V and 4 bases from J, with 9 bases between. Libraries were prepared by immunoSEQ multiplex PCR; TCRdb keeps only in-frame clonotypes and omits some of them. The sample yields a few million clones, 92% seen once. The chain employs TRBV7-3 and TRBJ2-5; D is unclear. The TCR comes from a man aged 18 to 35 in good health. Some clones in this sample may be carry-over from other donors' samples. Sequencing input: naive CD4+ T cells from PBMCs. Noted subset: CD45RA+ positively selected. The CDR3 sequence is CASSLTNWAETQYF. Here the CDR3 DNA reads TGTGCCAGCAGCTTAACGAATTGGGCAGAGACCCAGTACTTC.